There are a few counts of the clone carrying this T cell receptor (beta chain). Its cognate antigen is unknown. TCRdb analysed the RT-PCR reads with MiXCR anew, one entry per CDR3 protein. This table has more than 700,000 distinct CDR3 sequences, around 21% appearing once. These data originate in a study of response to subunit inactivated influenza vaccine. Study results and limitations: The authors put forward the suggestion that each seasonal influenza vaccination may bring in only a limited number of new T cells.

Looked up from germline, CDR1 is DFQATT and CDR2 is SNEGSKA (reference sequence). V dropped 2 bases and J dropped 3; count of bases not matched to a gene: 6. CDR3 length: 16 amino acids. Here the sequenced sample was PBMCs from blood, taken 4 to 6 days after vaccination. The receptor comes from a man over 45 who received an inactivated influenza vaccine. The rearrangement links TRBV20-1 to TRBJ2-3; 12 bases line up with TRBD2. The CDR3, as DNA: TGCAGTGCTAGACTAGCGGGAGGGCCTGAAACAGATACGCAGTATTTT. Translated, it gives CSARLAGGPETDTQYF.